The source of this TCR beta chain is a study of T cell responses to AZD1222 COVID-19 vaccine. The study's findings and limits: Females made up more of the donors, who were largely white British, and clonal diversity may have come out too low.

About this clone itself: Its antigen remains unknown.

Profiling relied on immunoSEQ multiplex PCR, and the TCRdb table lists in-frame clones only, not all of them. Of approximately 90,000 clones in the sample, 90% to 95% were seen once. The germline V gene has CDR1 LGHNA and CDR2 YNFKEQ. This CDR3 comprises 16 residues. The V and J ends lost 7 bases and 0 bases respectively, with 13 bases between them. This sequence was found in an adult in good health. This specimen consisted of peripheral blood, obtained on day 0 of AZD1222 vaccination. This chain joins TRBV4-2 and TRBJ1-6; D is uncertain. This chain's CDR3 is CASKHTADSYNSPLHF. The DNA for the CDR3 is TGTGCCAGCAAACATACCGCAGACTCCTATAATTCACCCCTCCACTTT.